This T cell receptor beta chain stems from a study of breast tumors, draining lymph nodes, adjacent tissues. Study-wide findings and caveats: Tumors had less TCR diversity than lymph nodes, more than nontumor tissue. Tumor T cell lymph node origin was a supported hypothesis, not proven. Findings are consistent with lymph node origin and intratumoral expansion of most tumor T cells. Compared with basal-like, luminal-like tumors shared significantly more repertoire with nontumor tissue.

The lymph nodes were axillary draining lymph nodes from breast cancer patients. Germline lookup yields CDR1 SGHTS and CDR2 YDEGEE. The V gene end was trimmed by 1 base and the J gene end by 4 bases; junction bases not matched to a gene: 13. The length of the CDR3 is 17 residues. In this sample, this clonotype turned up a few times. Its target is unknown. One entry per CDR3 protein, called by TCRdb with MiXCR from the multiplex PCR reads. This sample has 170,000 or so distinct CDR3 sequences, with roughly a third found just once. J is TRBJ1-2 and V is TRBV5-8; 7 bases are shared with TRBD1. Sequencing was carried out using axillary lymph node tissue. The origin of this receptor is a female donor with breast cancer. Some clones in this sample may be carry-over from other donors' samples. CDR3 loop: CASSLTGARRTGYGYTF. Here the CDR3 DNA reads TGTGCCAGCAGCTTGACAGGGGCCCGCCGGACTGGCTATGGCTACACCTTC.